This T cell receptor (beta chain) derives from a study of vaccination and CD4 T cells after COVID-19 (dated by TCRdb to 2022 to 2024). Broadly, across the study: SARS-CoV-2 positivity had been established in the convalescent patients by nasal swab PCR, and mild disease was recorded in about 9 of these patients and severe disease in one. The convalescent cohort comprised six males and four females, including two Hispanic individuals, seven Caucasians, two Asians and one multiracial person. Participants received two doses of either the Pfizer-BioNTech BNT162b2 vaccine (n=8) or the Moderna mRNA-1273 vaccine (n=2). Post-COVID blood samples from convalescent patients were collected a median of around 100 days after diagnosis, with a range of roughly 30 to 170 days. Post-vaccine blood samples were taken a median of 72 days after the second vaccine dose, with a range of roughly 13 to 250 days. A few convalescent patients gave samples both early after vaccination (day 14) and late after vaccination (days 161 to 241). Overlapping spike peptide pools from SARS-CoV-2 and from the common cold coronaviruses HCoV-NL63, HCoV-OC43 and HCoV-229E were used as culture stimuli. Control cultures received a CEFX viral epitope pool as the positive control, an HIV-1 Nef peptide pool as the negative control, or no peptide. In approximately eleven COVID-19 convalescent patients and 4 infection-naive healthy vaccine recipients, the spike-specific CD4+ TCR repertoire before mRNA vaccination was compared with the repertoire after mRNA vaccination. Paper-wide results and their limitations: The study included relatively few convalescent patients and did not analyze early timepoints after natural infection. Among convalescent patients, a median roughly 90% of the SARS-CoV-2-reactive clones seen after vaccination appeared only after vaccination, which suggests priming specific to the vaccine. In convalescent patients, nearly all vaccine-specific clones (304 of 307) were found to be mono-reactive for SARS-CoV-2 spike rather than cross-reactive with common cold coronaviruses. An increase in the median number of SARS-CoV-2-reactive clonotypes from 20 to 25 after infection to some 40 after vaccination was observed, but the change was not found to be significant.

Library generation was performed with PCR. DNA from cultured CD4+ T cells underwent TCR sequencing with the Oncomine TCR Beta short-read assay at the Johns Hopkins FTIC core. The QIAamp micro DNA kit was used to extract genomic DNA from the cultured CD4+ T cells. The Oncomine TCR Beta libraries from cultured CD4+ T cells were pooled using unique dual indexes and then sequenced on an Illumina iSeq 100. Per the authors' processing: Non-productive sequences were removed, and CDR3s that did not start with C, did not end with F or W, or were shorter than 7 amino acids were discarded. Antigen-specific clonotypes were identified with the MANAFEST web application by comparing peptide-stimulated wells with reference and other culture wells. Positive clones required FDR below 0.05, an odds ratio above 5, and productive frequency above 0.1% in at least two of three replicate wells. Cross-reactive clonotypes were defined as significantly expanded in both SARS-CoV-2 spike wells and at least one common cold coronavirus spike condition. Using R version 3.6.1, CDR3 homology was evaluated through Levenshtein distances (stringdist) along with unrooted phylogenetic trees (ape). TCRdb passed the public sequencing reads through fastp at Q25 and MiXCR, retaining productive beta sequences. Rows are unified per CDR3 protein, each entry keeping the most common DNA and genes. These V and J calls rely on TCRdb rather than the paper's analysis. The sample table contains under 30,000 distinct CDR3 sequences; only one count was recorded for roughly a third of them. About 3.2% of the sample is taken by the ten largest.

V drops 3 bases and J drops 5 bases, leaving 14 bases in between. Reading from cysteine to phenylalanine, the CDR3 counts 14 amino acids. This entry keeps only the CDR3 DNA: 42 bases, framed from base 1. Looking up the germline V gene yields CDR1 MDHEN and CDR2 SYDVKM. Reading the label with the study, this specimen's time point is: late sampling 161 to 241 days after vaccination in three convalescent patients. In light of the paper, this sample's treatment or condition label describes: approximately 10-day PBMC culture with coronavirus spike peptide pools or control peptides (ViraFEST assay). To expand antigen-specific T cells with peptide pools and then pick out the expanded clonotypes through TCR sequencing, the study relied on the ViraFEST assay. The convalescent patients' positive SARS-CoV-2 PCR tests were from March to December 2020, which was before the Alpha, Beta and Delta variants emerged in the United States. Each well held 2.2 million or so PBMCs cultured with roughly 10 ug/ml peptide pools in IMDM containing around 5.5% human AB serum and 7.5 to 10 IU/ml IL-2. Half of the culture medium was replaced with fresh IL-2-containing medium on days 3 and 7. After approximately eleven days of culture, CD4+ T cells were isolated by negative selection with the EasySep CD4+ T cell isolation kit. PBMCs were separated from whole blood using Ficoll-Paque Plus gradient centrifugation and then either used fresh or cryopreserved at -140C. Each culture condition was generally run in triplicate wells.

For this clonotype: There is no known antigen for this receptor. No qualities accompany the bases; no much larger clone lies one base away.

The sample was CD4+ T cells from blood, cultured in vitro, taken about 7 months after SARS-CoV-2 vaccination. The rearrangement joined TRBV28 to TRBJ2-7; perhaps TRBD2 is the D gene, with 5 bases matching. This clonotype was obtained from a human donor who had recovered from COVID-19. For the CDR3, the sequence is CASSFPGTPHEQYF. The nucleotide sequence reads as follows: TGTGCCAGCAGTTTCCCGGGAACTCCTCACGAGCAGTACTTC. Full variable domain (CDR3 extended with the reference TRBV28 and TRBJ2-7 proteins): DVKVTQSSRYLVKRTGEKVFLECVQDMDHENMFWYRQDPGLGLRLIYFSYDVKMKEKGDIPEGYSVSREKKERFSLILESASTNQTSMYLCASSFPGTPHEQYFGPGTRLTVT.